Listed below are T cell receptor beta chains from one sample, sequenced in a study of graft-versus-host responses after intestinal transplantation. The method was immunoSEQ multiplex PCR; TCRdb's version includes in-frame clones alone and lacks a portion of them. This sample has roughly 18,000 clones, with approximately 95% found just once. This specimen was PBMCs, taken 23 days after intestinal transplant. Receptor source: a human patient who received an intestinal transplant, so some T cells may come from the graft donor. CDR3s include the opening cysteine and the closing phenylalanine or tryptophan. Not every row has a clone size; where given, it reads once, few, many or a size class.

v_call | clone_size | cdr3_aa
TRBV2 | - | CASSEALNEQYF
TRBV5-6 | - | CASSFLAGGPNEQFF
TRBV27 | - | CASSLSGTGLKGEAFF
TRBV7-6 | - | CASSSRDTNWETQYF
TRBV10-3 | - | CAISNGAPGSYGYTF
TRBV2 | - | CASSWTENEQYF
TRBV9 | - | CASSALAYNEQFF
TRBV9 | - | CASSDWTSGTADTQYF
TRBV5-1 | - | CASSLDGGIGTDTQYF
TRBV2 | - | CASRSGDISGNTIYF
TRBV6-5 | - | CASSFSEQETQYF
TRBV27 | - | CASSSQQTSSYNEQFF
TRBV18 | - | CASSPPGQGRALLQETQYF
TRBV4-1 | - | CASSQGREHSNQPQHF
TRBV15 | - | CATSGGGEQYF
TRBV14 | once | CASSQDGLAGYNEQFF
TRBV7-9 | - | CASSLGSGGRDNEQFF
TRBV4-1 | once | CASSQDRGSGNTIYF
TRBV5-1 | - | CASSWTGGQEKLFF
TRBV4-1 | - | CASSQEGPPPRETQYF
TRBV27 | - | CASSLRGSYEQYF
TRBV5-1 | - | CASSQRDRGRSDTEAFF
TRBV11-1 | - | CASSLVLGNTGELFF
TRBV6-5 | - | CASSPYQGSNQPQHF
TRBV5-6 | - | CASSLKNSWGSLDEPQHF
TRBV7-8 | - | CASSLARGNTEAFF
TRBV28 | - | CASSGDPYEQYF
TRBV11-2 | few | CASSLNGWGASNTEAFF
TRBV27 | - | CASSLSQFFYEQFF
TRBV28 | - | CASSLGLNRPQHF
TRBV10-3 | - | CAIRETGVNPSGSGNTIYF
TRBV6-5 | - | CASRRGEQQPQHF
TRBV7-9 | - | CASSFSGIFYEQYF
TRBV5-6 | - | CASSFQGREVRQAFF
TRBV10-2 | - | CASSSSGRGDNEQFF
TRBV7-6 | - | CASSLPAGPGREQYF
TRBV7-9 | - | CASSLAVSEQFF